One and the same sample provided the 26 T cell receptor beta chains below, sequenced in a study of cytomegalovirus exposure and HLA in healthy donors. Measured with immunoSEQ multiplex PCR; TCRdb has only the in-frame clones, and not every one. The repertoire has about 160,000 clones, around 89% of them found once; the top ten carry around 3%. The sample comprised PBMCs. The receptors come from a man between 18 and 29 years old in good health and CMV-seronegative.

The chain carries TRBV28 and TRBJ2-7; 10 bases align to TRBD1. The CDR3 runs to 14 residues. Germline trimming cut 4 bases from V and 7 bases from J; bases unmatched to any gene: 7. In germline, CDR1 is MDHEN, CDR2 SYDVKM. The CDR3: CASSSGTGAGEQYV. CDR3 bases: TGTGCCAGCAGTTCCGGGACAGGGGCCGGGGAGCAGTACGTC.

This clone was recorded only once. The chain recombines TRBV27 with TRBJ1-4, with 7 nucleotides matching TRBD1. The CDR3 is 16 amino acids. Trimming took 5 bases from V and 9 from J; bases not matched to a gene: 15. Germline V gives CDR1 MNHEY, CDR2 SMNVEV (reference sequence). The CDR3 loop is CASSDNRGTANQKLFF. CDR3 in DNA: TGTGCCAGCAGTGACAACCGAGGGACAGCGAATCAAAAACTGTTTTTT.

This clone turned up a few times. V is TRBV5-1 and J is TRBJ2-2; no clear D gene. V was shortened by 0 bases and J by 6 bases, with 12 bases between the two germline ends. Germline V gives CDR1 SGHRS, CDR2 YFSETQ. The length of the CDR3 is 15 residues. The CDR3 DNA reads TGCGCCAGCAGCTTGGACTTTTCCCCGTCCGGGGAGCTGTTTTTT. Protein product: CASSLDFSPSGELFF.

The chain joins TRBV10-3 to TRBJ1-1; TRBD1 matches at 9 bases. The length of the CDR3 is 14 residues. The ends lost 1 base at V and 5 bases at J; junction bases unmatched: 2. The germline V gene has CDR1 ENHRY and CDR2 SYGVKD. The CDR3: CAISEWDRVTEAFF. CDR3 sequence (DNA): TGTGCCATCAGTGAGTGGGACAGGGTAACTGAAGCTTTCTTT.

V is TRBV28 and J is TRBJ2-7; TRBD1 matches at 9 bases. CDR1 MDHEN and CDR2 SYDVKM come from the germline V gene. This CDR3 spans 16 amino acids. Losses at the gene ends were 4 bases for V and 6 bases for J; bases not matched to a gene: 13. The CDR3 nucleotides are TGTGCCAGCAGTTGGGCGCCGGGACAGGGTTACCCCGAGCAGTACTTC. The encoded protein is CASSWAPGQGYPEQYF.

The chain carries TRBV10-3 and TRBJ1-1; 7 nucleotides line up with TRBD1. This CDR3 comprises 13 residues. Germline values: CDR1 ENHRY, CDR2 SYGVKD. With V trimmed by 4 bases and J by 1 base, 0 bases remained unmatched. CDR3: CAISGQGNTEAFF. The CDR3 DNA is TGTGCCATCAGTGGACAGGGGAACACTGAAGCTTTCTTT.

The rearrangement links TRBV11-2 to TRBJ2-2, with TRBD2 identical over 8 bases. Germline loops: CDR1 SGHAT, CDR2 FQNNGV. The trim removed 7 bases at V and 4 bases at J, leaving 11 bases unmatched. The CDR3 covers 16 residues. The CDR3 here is CASTLDSGIFTGELFF. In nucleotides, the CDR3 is TGTGCCAGCACCTTGGATAGCGGGATCTTCACCGGGGAGCTGTTTTTT.

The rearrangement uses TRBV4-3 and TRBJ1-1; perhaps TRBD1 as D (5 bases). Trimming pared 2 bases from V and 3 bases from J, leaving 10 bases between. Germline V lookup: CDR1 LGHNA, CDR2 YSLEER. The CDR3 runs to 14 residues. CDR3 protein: CASSQTGGYTEAFF. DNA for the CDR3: TGCGCCAGCAGCCAAACCGGGGGTTACACTGAAGCTTTCTTT.

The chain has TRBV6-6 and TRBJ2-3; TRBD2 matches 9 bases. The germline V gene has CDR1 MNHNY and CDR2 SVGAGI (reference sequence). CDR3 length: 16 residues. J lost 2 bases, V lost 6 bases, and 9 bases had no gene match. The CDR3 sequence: CASSPTSGLITDTQYF. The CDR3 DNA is TGTGCCAGCAGCCCGACTAGCGGCCTTATCACAGATACGCAGTATTTT.

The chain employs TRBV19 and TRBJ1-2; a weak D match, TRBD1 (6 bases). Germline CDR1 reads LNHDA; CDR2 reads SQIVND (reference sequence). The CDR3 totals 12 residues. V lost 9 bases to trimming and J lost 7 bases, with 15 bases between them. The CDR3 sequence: CASTRGGGGYTF. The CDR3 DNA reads TGTGCCAGCACTCGCGGGGGCGGTGGCTACACCTTC.

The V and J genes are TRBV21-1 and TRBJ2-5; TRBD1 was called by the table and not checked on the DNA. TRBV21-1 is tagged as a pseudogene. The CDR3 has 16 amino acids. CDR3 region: CASSAPRDRGRETQYF. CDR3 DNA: TGTGCCAGCAGCGCCCCCCGGGACAGGGGGAGGGAGACCCAGTACTTC.

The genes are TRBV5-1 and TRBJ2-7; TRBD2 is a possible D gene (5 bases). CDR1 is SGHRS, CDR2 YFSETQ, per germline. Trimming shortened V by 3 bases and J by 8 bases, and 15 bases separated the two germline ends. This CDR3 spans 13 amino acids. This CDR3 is CASSSRDLEKQYF. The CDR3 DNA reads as TGCGCCAGCAGCTCGAGGGATCTGGAAAAGCAGTACTTC.

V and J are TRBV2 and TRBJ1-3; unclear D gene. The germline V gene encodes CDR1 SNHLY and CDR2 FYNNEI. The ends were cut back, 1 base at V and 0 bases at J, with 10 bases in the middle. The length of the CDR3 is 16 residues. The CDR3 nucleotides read TGTGCCAGCAGTGAAGATCTCGGGGACTCTGGAAACACCATATATTTT. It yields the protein CASSEDLGDSGNTIYF.

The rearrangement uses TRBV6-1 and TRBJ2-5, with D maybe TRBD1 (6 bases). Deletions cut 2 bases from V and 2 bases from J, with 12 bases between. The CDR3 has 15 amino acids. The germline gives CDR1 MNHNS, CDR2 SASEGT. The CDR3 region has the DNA TGTGCCAGCAGTGAATCCCCGGACAGACAAGAGACCCAGTACTTC. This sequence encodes CASSESPDRQETQYF.

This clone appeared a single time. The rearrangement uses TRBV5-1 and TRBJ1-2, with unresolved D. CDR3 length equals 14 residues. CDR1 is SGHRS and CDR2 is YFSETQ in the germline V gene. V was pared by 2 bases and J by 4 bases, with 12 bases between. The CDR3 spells CASSFTGGSYGYTF. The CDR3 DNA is TGCGCCAGCAGCTTCACTGGAGGAAGCTATGGCTACACCTTC. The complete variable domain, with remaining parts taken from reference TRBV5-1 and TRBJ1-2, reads KAGVTQTPRYLIKTRGQQVTLSCSPISGHRSVSWYQQTPGQGLQFLFEYFSETQRNKGNFPGRFSGRQFSNSRSEMNVSTLELGDSALYLCASSFTGGSYGYTFGSGTRLTVV.

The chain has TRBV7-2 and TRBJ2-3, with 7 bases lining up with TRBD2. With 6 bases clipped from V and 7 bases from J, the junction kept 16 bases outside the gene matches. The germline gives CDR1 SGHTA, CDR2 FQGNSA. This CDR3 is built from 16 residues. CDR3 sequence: CASRGGGRARAHTQYF. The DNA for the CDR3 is TGTGCCAGCAGGGGCGGAGGGAGGGCCCGGGCGCATACGCAGTATTTT. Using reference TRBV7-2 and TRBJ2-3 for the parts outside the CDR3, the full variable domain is GAGVSQSPSNKVTEKGKDVELRCDPISGHTALYWYRQSLGQGLEFLIYFQGNSAPDKSGLPSDRFSAERTGGSVSTLTIQRTQQEDSAVYLCASRGGGRARAHTQYFGPGTRLTVL.

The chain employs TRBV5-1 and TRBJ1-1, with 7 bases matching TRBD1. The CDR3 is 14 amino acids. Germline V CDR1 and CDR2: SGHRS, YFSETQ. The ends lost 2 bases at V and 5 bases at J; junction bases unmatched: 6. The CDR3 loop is CASSFATGMTEAFF. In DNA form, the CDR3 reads TGCGCCAGCAGCTTCGCGACAGGGATGACTGAAGCTTTCTTT.

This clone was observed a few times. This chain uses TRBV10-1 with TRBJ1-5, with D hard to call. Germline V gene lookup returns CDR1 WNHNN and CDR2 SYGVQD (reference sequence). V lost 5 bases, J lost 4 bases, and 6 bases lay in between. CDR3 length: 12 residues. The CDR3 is CASSTANQPQHF. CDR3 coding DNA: TGCGCCAGCAGTACAGCAAATCAGCCCCAGCATTTT.

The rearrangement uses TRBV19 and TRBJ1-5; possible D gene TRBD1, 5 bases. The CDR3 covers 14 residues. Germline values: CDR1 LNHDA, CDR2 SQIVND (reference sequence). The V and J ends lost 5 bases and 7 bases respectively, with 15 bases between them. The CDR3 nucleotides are TGTGCCAGTAGTTCACAAACAGGAGGGCAGCCCCAGCATTTT. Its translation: CASSSQTGGQPQHF.

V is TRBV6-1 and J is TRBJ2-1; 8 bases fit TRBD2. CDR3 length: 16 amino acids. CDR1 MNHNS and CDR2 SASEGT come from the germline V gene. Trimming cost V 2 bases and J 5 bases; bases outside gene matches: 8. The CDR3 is CASSEMSGSGNNEQFF. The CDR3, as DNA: TGTGCCAGCAGTGAAATGAGCGGGAGTGGTAACAATGAGCAGTTCTTC.

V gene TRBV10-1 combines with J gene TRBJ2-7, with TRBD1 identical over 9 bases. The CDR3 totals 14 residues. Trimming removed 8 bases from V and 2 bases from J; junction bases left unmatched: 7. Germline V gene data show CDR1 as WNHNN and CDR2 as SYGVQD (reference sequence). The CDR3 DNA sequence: TGCGCCAGCTCCCGGGACAGGGAGACCTACGAGCAGTACTTC. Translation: CASSRDRETYEQYF.

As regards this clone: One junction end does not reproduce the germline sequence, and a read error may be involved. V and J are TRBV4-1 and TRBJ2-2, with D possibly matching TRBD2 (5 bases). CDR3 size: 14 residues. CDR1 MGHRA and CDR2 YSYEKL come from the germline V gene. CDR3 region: CASSQDVGTGELFF. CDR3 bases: TGCGCCAGCAGCCAAGACGTCGGCACCGGGGAGCTATTTTTT.

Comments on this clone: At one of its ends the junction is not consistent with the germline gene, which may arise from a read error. CDR3 amino acids: CASSRGQGPGNEQFF. DNA for the CDR3: TGTGCTAGCAGCCGAGGACAGGGGCCAGGGAATGAGCAGTTCTTC. The V gene is TRBV7-7, the J gene TRBJ2-1, with TRBD1 matching 9 bases. The V gene's germline CDR1 is SSHAT and CDR2 FNYEAQ (reference sequence). CDR3 size: 15 residues.

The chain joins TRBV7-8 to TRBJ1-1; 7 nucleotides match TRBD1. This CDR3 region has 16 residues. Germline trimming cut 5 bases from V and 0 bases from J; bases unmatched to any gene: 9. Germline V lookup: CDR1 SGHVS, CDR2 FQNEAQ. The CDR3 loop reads CASSPLIRGMNTEAFF. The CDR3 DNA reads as TGTGCCAGCAGCCCCCTCATCAGGGGGATGAACACTGAAGCTTTCTTT.

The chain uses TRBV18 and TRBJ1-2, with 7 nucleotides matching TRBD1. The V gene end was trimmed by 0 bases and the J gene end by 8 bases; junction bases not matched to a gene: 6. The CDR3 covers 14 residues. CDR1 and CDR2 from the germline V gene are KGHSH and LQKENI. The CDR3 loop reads CASSPPGTDLGYTF. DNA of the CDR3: TGTGCCAGCTCACCACCCGGGACAGATCTCGGCTACACCTTC.

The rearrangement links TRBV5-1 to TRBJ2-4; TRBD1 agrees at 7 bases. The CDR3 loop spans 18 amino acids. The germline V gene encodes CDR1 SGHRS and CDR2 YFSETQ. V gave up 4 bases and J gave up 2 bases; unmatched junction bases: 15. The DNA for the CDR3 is TGCGCCAGCAGCGACCAGCCCCCGGGACAGAGTTCCAAAAACATTCAGTACTTC. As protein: CASSDQPPGQSSKNIQYF.